A selection of T cell receptor beta chains follows, all from one sample in a study of beta chain features in type 1 diabetes. Only in-frame clones appear in the TCRdb table, and some are missing; sequencing was by immunoSEQ multiplex PCR. The table records a few hundred thousand clones, roughly an eighth of them present only once. Sequenced input: naive CD4+ T cells from blood. The source of these receptors is a woman aged 18-29 years with type 1 diabetes. Both conserved end residues are part of each CDR3. The D gene is left open where the match is weak. Rows give clone size only sometimes, using once, few, many, or a class for an expanded clone.

V	length	size	D	J	DNA	CDR3
TRBV4-3	17	few	NA	TRBJ2-2	TGCGCCAGCAGCCAAGATTGGCCCTCAGGGGCCGACGGGGAGCTGTTTTTT	CASSQDWPSGADGELFF
TRBV4-2	15	few	TRBD2	TRBJ2-7	TGTGCCAGCAGCCGAGAACTAGCGGGAGGGGGCGAGCAGTACTTC	CASSRELAGGGEQYF
TRBV25-1	13	few	NA	TRBJ1-5	TGTGCCAGCAGTGGTCGTAGCAATCAGCCCCAGCATTTT	CASSGRSNQPQHF
TRBV28	14	NA	NA	TRBJ2-3	TGTGCCAGCAGTTTGAGGCCCCGGGTCGATACGCAGTATTTT	CASSLRPRVDTQYF
TRBV30	13	once	NA	TRBJ1-5	TGTGCCTGGGGACAATATAGCAATCAGCCCCAGCATTTT	CAWGQYSNQPQHF
TRBV7-2	16	few	TRBD2	TRBJ2-1	TGTGCCAGCAGCTTAGGAGTACTAGCGGGGTCCAATGAGCAGTTCTTC	CASSLGVLAGSNEQFF
TRBV30	13	NA	NA	TRBJ1-1	TGTGCCTGGATGTCAGGGCAGCCCCGTTCGGCTTTCTTT	CAWMSGQPRSAFF
TRBV5-4	15	few	NA	TRBJ2-2	TGTGCCAGCAGCTTGGGACAGGTGAACACCGGGGAGCTGTTTTTT	CASSLGQVNTGELFF
TRBV19	15	few	NA	TRBJ1-2	TGTGCCAGTAGTATAGTTCCCGGTCGGGACTATGGCTACACCTTC	CASSIVPGRDYGYTF
TRBV5-4	15	NA	TRBD2	TRBJ2-7	TGTGCCAGCAGCGCTGGGACTAGCGGATTCTACGAGCAGTACTTC	CASSAGTSGFYEQYF
TRBV5-1	16	NA	NA	TRBJ2-5	TGCGCCAGCAGCTGGGCCACAGGGTCTTTTGGGGAGACCCAGTACTTC	CASSWATGSFGETQYF
TRBV18	16	few	TRBD1	TRBJ2-2	TGTGCCAGCTCACCACCGACGACAGGGAATACCGGGGAGCTGTTTTTT	CASSPPTTGNTGELFF
TRBV5-1	15	NA	NA	TRBJ1-5	TGCGCCAGCAGCTTGGAAGGGGCGAGCAATCAGCCCCAGCATTTT	CASSLEGASNQPQHF
TRBV12-5	15	few	NA	TRBJ1-1	TGTGCTAGTGGTTTGCTGCTGGGCTTGAACACTGAAGCTTTCTTT	CASGLLLGLNTEAFF
TRBV7-6	16	NA	NA	TRBJ1-4	TGTGCCAGCAGCACCCTCGCGGGGGCAGGAGGGGAAAAACTGTTTTTT	CASSTLAGAGGEKLFF
TRBV7-2	12	few	NA	TRBJ2-3	TGTGCCAGCAGCTTACCTATAGATACGCAGTATTTT	CASSLPIDTQYF
TRBV29-1	15	NA	TRBD1	TRBJ2-5	TGCAGCGTTAAGAGTGGGACAGGGGTTCGAGAGACCCAGTACTTC	CSVKSGTGVRETQYF
TRBV2	14	few	NA	TRBJ2-1	TGTGCCAGCAGTGTCGAAGGGGGAAAGTATGAGCAGTTCTTC	CASSVEGGKYEQFF
TRBV6-1	15	NA	TRBD1	TRBJ2-3	TGTGCCAGCACCTTTGACAGGGGGCGCACAGATACGCAGTATTTT	CASTFDRGRTDTQYF
TRBV7-2	15	NA	NA	TRBJ1-1	TGTGCCAGCAGCTTAGGGAGGGCCGAGAACACTGAAGCTTTCTTT	CASSLGRAENTEAFF
TRBV28	16	few	NA	TRBJ2-2	TGTGCCAGCAGAAGAGACCGGACTCAGAACACCGGGGAGCTGTTTTTT	CASRRDRTQNTGELFF
TRBV30	12	NA	NA	TRBJ2-7	TGTGCCTGGAGTTGGCAGTACTACGAGCAGTACTTC	CAWSWQYYEQYF
TRBV29-1	12	few	NA	TRBJ2-7	TGCAGCGTCCAGGGAAGGGTCTACGAGCAGTACTTC	CSVQGRVYEQYF
TRBV5-1	16	NA	TRBD1	TRBJ2-5	TGCGCCAGCAGCCTCGCGGGACAGGGGGCATTGGAGACCCAGTACTTC	CASSLAGQGALETQYF
TRBV19	14	NA	TRBD2	TRBJ2-5	TGTGCCAGTAGTTGGGCGGGGGACCAAGAGACCCAGTACTTC	CASSWAGDQETQYF
TRBV7-2	15	NA	NA	TRBJ1-5	TGTGCCAGCAGCTTAGAGGGCGGACTCAATCAGCCCCAGCATTTT	CASSLEGGLNQPQHF
TRBV7-9	14	few	TRBD2	TRBJ2-2	TGTGCCAGCATCCATAGCGGGAGTTCCGGGGAGCTGTTTTTT	CASIHSGSSGELFF
TRBV28	15	NA	TRBD1	TRBJ2-5	TGTGCCAGCAGTTCAGGGGGCGCAACGAAGGAGACCCAGTACTTC	CASSSGGATKETQYF
TRBV6-5	15	few	TRBD1	TRBJ2-7	TGTGCCAGCAGTTACTCAAGACAGGGGGTGTACGAGCAGTACTTC	CASSYSRQGVYEQYF
TRBV4-3	18	few	TRBD1	TRBJ2-3	TGCGCCAGCAGCCAAGGCCCACACGGGACAGGGATCACAGATACGCAGTATTTT	CASSQGPHGTGITDTQYF
TRBV29-1	13	few	TRBD2	TRBJ2-7	TGCAGCGTTCTTACTAGCGCGTTCTACGAGCAGTACTTC	CSVLTSAFYEQYF
TRBV5-1	14	few	NA	TRBJ2-1	TGCGCCAGCAGGTCATGGAGGAGACGCAATGAGCAGTTCTTC	CASRSWRRRNEQFF
TRBV7-2	11	few	NA	TRBJ1-1	TGTGCCAGCAGCTTAGCCGCTGAAGCTTTCTTT	CASSLAAEAFF
TRBV5-4	16	NA	TRBD1	TRBJ1-3	TGTGCCAGCAGCATGGACAGGGAATTATCTGGAAACACCATATATTTT	CASSMDRELSGNTIYF
TRBV5-1	15	NA	TRBD1	TRBJ1-1	TGCGCCAGCAGCTCGAACCGGGACAGCGCCCAAGCAGCTTTCTTT	CASSSNRDSAQAAFF
TRBV7-9	10	NA	TRBD1	TRBJ1-2	TGTGCCAGCAGCTTAAAGGGGGCCGCCTTC	CASSLKGAAF
TRBV5-1	14	NA	NA	TRBJ1-4	TGCGCCAGCAGCTCGGCACAGGGTTTGGAAAAACTGTTTTTT	CASSSAQGLEKLFF
TRBV6-5	16	few	NA	TRBJ2-5	TGTGCCAGCAGTTTCGATCTAGCGACGTACCAAGAGACCCAGTACTTC	CASSFDLATYQETQYF
TRBV19	13	NA	NA	TRBJ2-7	TGTGCCAGTAGTATGAGGCCTTACTACGAGCAGTACTTC	CASSMRPYYEQYF
TRBV2	13	NA	TRBD1	TRBJ1-2	TGTGCCAGACAGGGGGTTGGGGGCTATGGCTACACCTTC	CARQGVGGYGYTF
TRBV30	13	NA	NA	TRBJ1-5	TGTGCCTGGACCCCGGGACTCAATCAGCCCCAGCATTTT	CAWTPGLNQPQHF
TRBV6-6	13	NA	TRBD1	TRBJ1-5	TGTGCCAGCAGGACAGGGACGACGGAGCCCCAGCATTTT	CASRTGTTEPQHF
TRBV7-6	14	few	NA	TRBJ2-1	TGTGCCAGCAGCTTTCCGGTACGGTCCAATGAGCAGTTCTTC	CASSFPVRSNEQFF
TRBV21-1	19	few	NA	TRBJ2-1	TGTGCCAGCAGCACAAGAAAAAGCCCAGCGGGGGGTGCGGACAATGAGCAGTTCTTC	CASSTRKSPAGGADNEQFF
TRBV7-2	15	NA	TRBD2	TRBJ2-4	TGTGCCAGCAGCCGGGGGGGTGCTCGGGGTAACATTCAGTACTTC	CASSRGGARGNIQYF
TRBV25-1	14	few	NA	TRBJ2-7	TGTGCCAGCAGTGGGGCCGTACCGCACTACGAGCAGTACTTC	CASSGAVPHYEQYF
TRBV11-3	14	NA	TRBD1	TRBJ1-1	TGTGCCAGCAGCCTGACAGGGGAGAACACTGAAGCTTTCTTT	CASSLTGENTEAFF
TRBV9	19	few	NA	TRBJ2-6	TGTGCCAGCAGCGTAACGAGTGGGGGGTTAGGCTCTGGGGCCAACGTCCTGACTTTC	CASSVTSGGLGSGANVLTF
TRBV27	13	NA	NA	TRBJ1-2	TGTGCCAGCAGTCCTATTACGTACTATGGCTACACCTTC	CASSPITYYGYTF
TRBV9	15	few	NA	TRBJ1-2	TGTGCCAGCAGCGTATCGGTAAATACACAGTATGGCTACACCTTC	CASSVSVNTQYGYTF
TRBV10-3	14	few	NA	TRBJ2-7	TGTGCCATCAGCACGGGACACCTCTCCTACGAGCAGTACTTC	CAISTGHLSYEQYF